This passage covers 7 T cell receptor beta chains from one sample sequenced in a study of T cells in Graves' hyperthyroidism and ophthalmopathy. TCR beta CDR3 region amplification was performed from RNA transcripts. An initial round of RT-PCR targeting the TCR CDR3 relied on the HTBI primer set. TCRdb processed the multiplex PCR reads anew with MiXCR; each CDR3 protein has one entry. The table includes approximately 400,000 distinct CDR3 sequences, about 15% detected once. Sequenced sample: blood. The source is an older woman with Graves' hyperthyroidism.

Ten or more counts support this clonotype. The chain links TRBV6-1 to TRBJ2-5; 8 positions match TRBD2. Germline V CDR1 and CDR2: MNHNS, SASEGT. The V segment lost 3 bases and the J segment 4 bases; nucleotides outside the gene matches: 1. The CDR3 contains 13 residues. The CDR3 nucleotides are TGTGCCAGCAGTGACGGACTAGCAGAGACCCAGTACTTC. This translates into CASSDGLAETQYF.

In its sample, this clonotype was seen many times. The chain combines TRBV5-1 with TRBJ2-2, with TRBD1 identical over 11 bases. V was pared by 4 bases and J by 5 bases, with 16 bases of the junction left unmatched. The length of the CDR3 is 19 residues. Germline assignment: CDR1 SGHRS and CDR2 YFSETQ. CDR3 nucleotides: TGCGCCAGCAGCCCCACCGGGACAGGGGGTTCAAGAAGAACCGGGGAGCTGTTTTTT. Encoded protein: CASSPTGTGGSRRTGELFF. The variable domain in full, completed from reference TRBV5-1 and TRBJ2-2, reads KAGVTQTPRYLIKTRGQQVTLSCSPISGHRSVSWYQQTPGQGLQFLFEYFSETQRNKGNFPGRFSGRQFSNSRSEMNVSTLELGDSALYLCASSPTGTGGSRRTGELFFGEGSRLTVL.

The table lists this clonotype with many counts. The chain uses TRBV24-1 and TRBJ2-3, with 10 bases matching TRBD2. This CDR3 has 15 residues. Per germline, CDR1 KGHDR and CDR2 SFDVKD. Trimming at V came to 7 bases and at J to 5 bases, leaving 8 bases not matched to a gene. CDR3: CATSEAGGYEDTQYF. Here the CDR3 DNA reads TGTGCCACCAGCGAAGCGGGAGGGTACGAAGATACGCAGTATTTT.

At least ten counts were recorded for this clonotype. V is TRBV5-1 and J is TRBJ2-4, with D perhaps matching TRBD2 (5 bases). The CDR3 is made up of 13 amino acids. V lost 5 bases to trimming and J lost 9 bases, with 15 bases between them. Looked up from germline, CDR1 is SGHRS and CDR2 is YFSETQ. The chain's CDR3 is CASSGGGGSIQYF. The CDR3 DNA follows: TGCGCCAGCAGTGGAGGAGGCGGAAGCATTCAGTACTTC.

The chain is built from TRBV20-1 and TRBJ2-1; the match to TRBD2 covers 10 bases. The germline CDR1 and CDR2 sequences are DFQATT and SNEGSKA (reference sequence). The CDR3 sequence is 16 residues long. The V segment lost 0 bases and the J segment 2 bases; nucleotides outside the gene matches: 4. In DNA form, the CDR3 reads TGCAGTGCTAGAGAGTCTAGCGGGAGCGCCTACAATGAGCAGTTCTTC. It codes for CSARESSGSAYNEQFF.

The chain uses TRBV3-1 and TRBJ1-3, with 8 bases identical to TRBD1. The V gene end was trimmed by 3 bases and the J gene end by 4 bases; junction bases not matched to a gene: 2. CDR1 and CDR2 from the germline V gene are LGHDT and YNNKEL (reference sequence). The CDR3 is made up of 14 amino acids. DNA of the CDR3: TGTGCCAGCAGCCAGACAGGGGTAGGAAACACCATATATTTT. Its protein product is CASSQTGVGNTIYF.

This clonotype showed up many times. This chain connects TRBV18 to TRBJ2-7; no clear D. Germline-derived CDR1 and CDR2 are KGHSH and LQKENI. The CDR3 is made up of 12 amino acids. Trimming pared 2 bases from V and 6 bases from J, leaving 8 bases between. CDR3 residues: CASSPSGIEQYF. CDR3 in DNA: TGTGCCAGCTCACCATCTGGGATCGAGCAGTACTTC. The full variable domain, completed using reference TRBV18 and TRBJ2-7, is NAGVMQNPRHLVRRRGQEARLRCSPMKGHSHVYWYRQLPEEGLKFMVYLQKENIIDESGMPKERFSAEFPKEGPSILRIQQVVRGDSAAYFCASSPSGIEQYFGPGTRLTVT.